This TCR beta chain was obtained from a study of cytomegalovirus exposure and HLA in healthy donors. Study results and limitations: Presence/absence analyses took donor sequencing depth as roughly uniform.

As regards this clone: Antigen unknown.

The V end was cut by 0 bases, the J end by 1 base, with 14 bases between. The CDR3 sequence is 16 residues long. The germline CDR1 and CDR2 sequences are SGHDT and YYEEEE. With 60 Vbeta and 13 Jbeta primers, the PCR was carried out. Only in-frame clones appear in the TCRdb table, and some are missing; sequencing was by immunoSEQ multiplex PCR. Of 150,000 to 200,000 clones listed, 70% to 90% are singletons. The clonotype originates from a woman aged 18-29 years in good health and CMV-seronegative. The chain employs TRBV5-6 and TRBJ2-7; D is possibly TRBD2 (5 bases). Sequenced material: PBMCs. CDR3 bases: TGTGCCAGCAGCTTGGGGCGGGTGTGGGATTCCTACGAGCAGTACTTC. Translating gives CASSLGRVWDSYEQYF. The full variable domain, rest sourced from reference TRBV5-6 and TRBJ2-7, is DAGVTQSPTHLIKTRGQQVTLRCSPKSGHDTVSWYQQALGQGPQFIFQYYEEEERQRGNFPDRFSGHQFPNYSSELNVNALLLGDSALYLCASSLGRVWDSYEQYFGPGTRLTVT.